These 18 T cell receptor beta chains came from one sample sequenced in a study of T cell repertoires in cytomegalovirus infection. TCRdb called the reads again in MiXCR, with one record for every CDR3 protein. The sample carries fewer than 400,000 distinct CDR3 sequences, over 15% recorded once. Material: PBMCs. All receptors come from a human donor in good health (CMV status not recorded). Some clones in this sample may be carry-over from other donors' samples.

This clonotype was recorded many times. This chain joins TRBV7-2 and TRBJ1-6, with a weak D call TRBD1 (5 bases). This CDR3 has 14 amino acids. Per germline, CDR1 SGHTA and CDR2 FQGNSA. The ends were cut back, 5 bases at V and 7 bases at J, with 12 bases in the middle. The CDR3 DNA sequence: TGTGCCAGCAGCGAAGGGACTCTGAATTCACCCCTCCACTTT. It codes for CASSEGTLNSPLHF. The full variable domain, in which reference TRBV7-2 and TRBJ1-6 provide the parts outside the CDR3, is GAGVSQSPSNKVTEKGKDVELRCDPISGHTALYWYRQSLGQGLEFLIYFQGNSAPDKSGLPSDRFSAERTGGSVSTLTIQRTQQEDSAVYLCASSEGTLNSPLHFGNGTRLTVT.

This clonotype showed up just a few times. V usage is TRBV5-4 and J usage is TRBJ2-2, with TRBD2 matching over 10 bases. Germline trimming cut 0 bases from V and 5 bases from J; bases unmatched to any gene: 4. The CDR3 runs to 16 residues. Per the germline V gene, CDR1 is SGHNT and CDR2 is YYREEE (reference sequence). CDR3: CASSLAKREGTGELFF. In DNA form, the CDR3 reads TGTGCCAGCAGCTTGGCCAAGCGGGAGGGGACCGGGGAGCTGTTTTTT.

V and J are TRBV10-3 and TRBJ2-7; tentative D call: TRBD1 (5 bases). This CDR3 has 13 amino acids. Deletions cut 4 bases from V and 2 bases from J, with 9 bases between. Per the germline V gene, CDR1 is ENHRY and CDR2 is SYGVKD. Here the CDR3 DNA reads TGTGCCATCAGTGGGCAGGGAACCTACGAGCAGTACTTC. It is translated as CAISGQGTYEQYF.

This clonotype was seen repeatedly, ten times or more. The V gene is TRBV7-6, the J gene TRBJ2-1; 9 bases are shared with TRBD2. This CDR3 is built from 16 residues. Germline CDR1 SGHVS, CDR2 FNYEAQ. Trimming removed 3 bases from V and 7 bases from J; junction bases left unmatched: 10. DNA for the CDR3: TGTGCCAGCAGCTTGACCGGGACTAGCAGTGGAAATGAGCAGTTCTTC. The encoded protein is CASSLTGTSSGNEQFF.

This chain links TRBV6-1 with TRBJ1-1, with D unresolved. Looked up from germline, CDR1 is MNHNS and CDR2 is SASEGT. V shed 5 bases and J shed 3 bases, with 10 bases lying between them. The CDR3 has 13 residues. CDR3 coding DNA: TGTGCCAGCAGTTATTCCGCGGACACTGAAGCTTTCTTT. Its protein product is CASSYSADTEAFF.

This clonotype was detected many times. The rearrangement uses TRBV7-2 and TRBJ2-3, with TRBD2 matching 10 bases. V shed 2 bases, J shed 2 bases, and the junction held 22 bases outside the gene matches. The CDR3 contains 22 residues. In germline, CDR1 is SGHTA, CDR2 FQGNSA. The CDR3 nucleotides are TGTGCCAGCAGCTTAACGGATCGATCCAGCGGGGGGGATGAATTTGCCACAGATACGCAGTATTTT. Residues: CASSLTDRSSGGDEFATDTQYF.

This clonotype was detected ten times or more. V is TRBV7-2 and J is TRBJ1-2; 9 bases line up with TRBD1. The V and J ends lost 7 bases and 6 bases, in that order; junction bases with no gene match: 12. Germline CDR1 and CDR2: SGHTA and FQGNSA. CDR3 size: 15 residues. This CDR3 reads CASNPGGQGFNGYTF. CDR3 nucleotides: TGTGCCAGCAACCCTGGTGGACAGGGGTTTAATGGCTACACCTTC.

The table lists this clonotype with many counts. The rearrangement uses TRBV12-3 or TRBV12-4 and TRBJ2-1, with TRBD2 identical over 10 bases. The CDR3 contains 16 residues. V shed 3 bases and J 10 bases; nucleotides not matched to a gene: 12. Written as DNA, the CDR3 is TGTGCCAGCAGTTTTCTGGGGCTAGCGGGAGTTAGGGAGCAGTTCTTC. It yields the protein CASSFLGLAGVREQFF.

The chain combines TRBV4-1 with TRBJ1-6, with D perhaps matching TRBD1 (5 bases). V lost 0 bases, J lost 0 bases, and 9 bases lay in between. The CDR3 runs to 17 residues. Germline V gene lookup returns CDR1 MGHRA and CDR2 YSYEKL. Written as DNA, the CDR3 is TGCGCCAGCAGCCAAGAAGGGGCTAGCTCCTATAATTCACCCCTCCACTTT. Translation gives CASSQEGASSYNSPLHF.

This clonotype came up many times. The chain joins TRBV12-3 or TRBV12-4 to TRBJ1-5; D may be TRBD1 (6 bases). V dropped 6 bases and J dropped 4 bases, with 10 bases sitting between them. The CDR3 runs 13 residues. Here the CDR3 reads CASRQGQNQPQHF. The CDR3 region has the DNA TGTGCCAGCAGACAGGGACAAAATCAGCCCCAGCATTTT.

In its sample, this clonotype was seen a few times. This chain connects TRBV10-3 to TRBJ2-7; TRBD1 is a possible D gene (5 bases). The V and J ends lost 10 bases and 0 bases respectively, with 10 bases between them. Germline values: CDR1 ENHRY, CDR2 SYGVKD. The CDR3 length is 12 residues. This CDR3 reads CARRRVSYEQYF. CDR3 nucleotides: TGTGCCAGGCGCAGGGTCTCCTACGAGCAGTACTTC.

A few counts support this clonotype. V and J are TRBV19 and TRBJ1-5; 8 bases align to TRBD1. This CDR3 spans 17 amino acids. The germline V gene encodes CDR1 LNHDA and CDR2 SQIVND (reference sequence). With V trimmed by 7 bases and J by 4 bases, 15 bases remained unmatched. Here the CDR3 DNA reads TGTGCCAGTACCGATGCCCCCTTCGGACAGGGTAATCAGCCCCAGCATTTT. Its translation is CASTDAPFGQGNQPQHF.

The rearrangement links TRBV20-1 to TRBJ1-1, with unresolved D. V lost 4 bases and J 3 bases, leaving 15 bases between the germline ends. Germline V gene data show CDR1 as DFQATT and CDR2 as SNEGSKA (reference sequence). The CDR3 is 14 residues long. Here the CDR3 reads CSATRAGSYTEAFF. The CDR3 nucleotides are TGCAGTGCTACCCGGGCAGGTTCATACACTGAAGCTTTCTTT.

This clonotype was detected only a few times. The chain links TRBV15 to TRBJ1-4; the D is unclear. The CDR3 is 15 residues long. CDR1 is LNHNV and CDR2 is YYDKDF in the germline V gene (reference sequence). The V end lost 1 base, the J end lost 8 bases, and 14 bases lay between the germline ends. DNA of the CDR3: TGTGCCACCAGCAGAGCTCTCGAGAGGATAGAAAAACTGTTTTTT. Its translation is CATSRALERIEKLFF.

The chain joins TRBV6-2 or TRBV6-3 to TRBJ2-1; unclear D gene. This CDR3 comprises 13 residues. The germline gives CDR1 MNHEY, CDR2 SVGEGT. V was shortened by 6 bases and J by 5 bases, with 11 bases between the two germline ends. The CDR3 here is CASSRPTHNEQFF. The CDR3 coding sequence is TGTGCCAGCAGCCGACCCACCCACAATGAGCAGTTCTTC.

About this clonotype: One base away lies a much larger clone, so this may be a sequencing read error. The chain has TRBV11-2 and TRBJ2-5; tentative D call: TRBD1 (6 bases). There are 14 residues in the CDR3. The germline V gene encodes CDR1 SGHAT and CDR2 FQNNGV. CDR3 loop: CASSPWTVQENQYF. Written as DNA, the CDR3 is TGTGCCAGCAGCCCCTGGACAGTACAAGAGAACCAGTACTTC.

V is TRBV6-5 and J is TRBJ1-2, with D possibly being TRBD1 (5 bases). V shed 3 bases and J shed 7 bases, with 18 bases lying between them. CDR1 and CDR2 (germline): MNHEY, SVGAGI. CDR3 length: 15 amino acids. CDR3 nucleotides: TGTGCCAGCAGTTATTTTCCAGGGTCTCTCCGTGGCTACACCTTC. Translated, it gives CASSYFPGSLRGYTF.

This clonotype has a handful of counts. CDR3 sequence: CASSPKGPKGGYTF. As DNA, the CDR3 is TGTGCCAGCAGCCCCAAGGGACCAAAGGGTGGCTACACCTTC. The chain combines TRBV7-2 with TRBJ1-2, with D maybe TRBD1 (5 bases). From germline, CDR1 is SGHTA and CDR2 FQGNSA. This CDR3 is 14 amino acids long. V lost 5 bases and J 7 bases, leaving 17 bases between the germline ends.